One T cell receptor (beta chain) is described in this entry. What it recognizes is unknown. This sample is part of a study of PD-1 blockade in classical Hodgkin lymphoma. Study-wide points: The CD4+ diversity rise by C4D1 was clearest in complete responders. TCR diversity at baseline was reported to be reduced in newly diagnosed patients relative to healthy donors.

Produced via immunoSEQ multiplex PCR; TCRdb's table is partial and in-frame only. The sample records 90,000 to 130,000 clones, about 88% being singletons. The V end was cut by 4 bases, the J end by 1 base, with 7 bases between. CDR1 ENHRY and CDR2 SYGVKD come from the germline V gene. The CDR3 totals 14 residues. Relapses following autologous stem cell transplantation were seen in all patients, with brentuximab vedotin exposure varying. The sequence was collected from a human donor with classical Hodgkin lymphoma. The sample in question was peripheral blood mononuclear cells (PBMCs), obtained before the second cycle of nivolumab. The chain is built from TRBV10-3 and TRBJ2-2; possible D gene TRBD2, 5 bases. The CDR3 nucleotides read TGTGCCATCAGTGGGGGAGTGAACACCGGGGAGCTGTTTTTT. Protein: CAISGGVNTGELFF.